This passage covers 10 T cell receptor beta chains from one sample sequenced in a study of siplizumab effects on memory and regulatory T cells. This table comes from immunoSEQ multiplex PCR, and its TCRdb copy is limited to in-frame clones, with some not included. This table holds about 100,000 clones, around 90% found once. The material sequenced was Tregs sorted from blood. Source of these receptors: a human donor in good health.

This clone was found once. V usage is TRBV7-6 and J usage is TRBJ2-5, with 8 bases lining up with TRBD2. This CDR3 region has 13 residues. Trimming took 5 bases from V and 5 from J; bases not matched to a gene: 4. Germline V gives CDR1 SGHVS, CDR2 FNYEAQ. This chain's CDR3 is CASSPGGGETQYF. The CDR3 DNA is TGTGCCAGCAGCCCGGGCGGGGGGGAGACCCAGTACTTC.

V gene TRBV4-2 combines with J gene TRBJ2-3; TRBD1 is a possible D gene (6 bases). Germline CDR1 and CDR2: LGHNA and YNFKEQ. The CDR3 runs 16 residues. Deletions cut 0 bases from V and 3 bases from J, with 13 bases between. In DNA, the CDR3 is TGTGCCAGCAGCCAAGAAGGACAGAGCCGAACAGATACGCAGTATTTT. Encoded protein: CASSQEGQSRTDTQYF.

The chain carries TRBV15 and TRBJ2-1; possibly TRBD1 for D (5 bases). CDR3 size: 13 residues. The germline gives CDR1 LNHNV, CDR2 YYDKDF (reference sequence). Between the trimmed V and J ends, which lost 0 bases and 11 bases, there was a span of 11 bases. DNA of the CDR3: TGTGCCACCAGCAGAGAGGGCAGGGTCCAGCAGTTCTTC. Its protein product is CATSREGRVQQFF.

CDR3 coding DNA: TGTGCCAGCTCACCGCATAACAGGGGGCTATCAGATACGCAGTATTTT. Protein product: CASSPHNRGLSDTQYF. The chain uses TRBV18 and TRBJ2-3; the match to TRBD1 covers 9 bases. CDR3 size: 16 residues. Per the germline V gene, CDR1 is KGHSH and CDR2 is LQKENI. With V trimmed by 3 bases and J by 4 bases, 8 bases remained unmatched.

The chain couples TRBV20-1 to TRBJ2-7; D is uncertain. CDR1 is DFQATT, CDR2 SNEGSKA, per germline (reference sequence). With 6 bases removed from V and 0 bases from J, the gap between germline ends came to 6 bases. The CDR3 runs 11 residues. The CDR3 spells CSASRSYEQYF. CDR3 nucleotide sequence: TGCAGTGCAAGCCGCTCCTACGAGCAGTACTTC.

The genes are TRBV5-1 and TRBJ2-7; no firm D call. This CDR3 has 13 residues. Trimming cost V 8 bases and J 2 bases, with 14 bases left between them. Germline V lookup: CDR1 SGHRS, CDR2 YFSETQ. The CDR3 reads CASSLGRAYEQYF. DNA of the CDR3: TGCGCCAGTTCCCTCGGTAGGGCCTACGAGCAGTACTTC.

The chain uses TRBV7-9 and TRBJ1-4; D uncertain. Germline assignment: CDR1 SEHNR and CDR2 FQNEAQ (reference sequence). This CDR3 region has 13 residues. Trimming shortened V by 5 bases and J by 10 bases, and 14 bases separated the two germline ends. The CDR3 loop is CASSPGTSRKLFF. The CDR3 nucleotides are TGTGCCAGCAGCCCCGGAACCTCCAGAAAACTGTTTTTT. The full variable domain, its missing parts supplied by reference TRBV7-9 and TRBJ1-4, is DTGVSQNPRHKITKRGQNVTFRCDPISEHNRLYWYRQTLGQGPEFLTYFQNEAQLEKSRLLSDRFSAERPKGSFSTLEIQRTEQGDSAMYLCASSPGTSRKLFFGSGTQLSVL.

This clone has only a few counts. The chain has TRBV15 and TRBJ1-5; D gene uncertain. Trimming removed 8 bases from V and 11 bases from J, with 13 bases in between. The CDR3 runs to 11 residues. Germline assignment: CDR1 LNHNV and CDR2 YYDKDF (reference sequence). CDR3 amino acids: CATEKFGTQHF. CDR3 DNA sequence: TGTGCCACCGAAAAGTTCGGGACCCAGCATTTT.

The CDR3 nucleotides are TGTGCCAGTAGTGTACGGGCCAGCGGGACGGAGTTCTTC. It translates to CASSVRASGTEFF. The chain combines TRBV19 with TRBJ2-1; the match to TRBD2 covers 7 bases. With V trimmed by 5 bases and J by 14 bases, 12 bases remained unmatched. This CDR3 comprises 13 residues. Germline V gene data show CDR1 as LNHDA and CDR2 as SQIVND (reference sequence).

The chain employs TRBV27 and TRBJ2-5; 9 nucleotides agree with TRBD2. This CDR3 spans 14 amino acids. V gave up 3 bases and J gave up 3 bases; unmatched junction bases: 2. Germline V gene data show CDR1 as MNHEY and CDR2 as SMNVEV (reference sequence). The CDR3 loop is CASSFLAGKETQYF. The CDR3 nucleotides read TGTGCCAGCAGTTTCCTAGCGGGAAAAGAGACCCAGTACTTC.